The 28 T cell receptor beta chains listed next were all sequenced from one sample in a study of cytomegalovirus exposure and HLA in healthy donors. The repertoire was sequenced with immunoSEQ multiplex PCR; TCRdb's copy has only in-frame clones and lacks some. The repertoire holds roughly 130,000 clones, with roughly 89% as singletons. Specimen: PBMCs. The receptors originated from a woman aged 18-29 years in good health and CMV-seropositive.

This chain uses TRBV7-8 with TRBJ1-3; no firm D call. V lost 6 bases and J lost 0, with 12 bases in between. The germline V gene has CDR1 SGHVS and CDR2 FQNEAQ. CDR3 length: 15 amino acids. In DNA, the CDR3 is TGTGCCAGCAGTTTTAAGCCCATCTCTGGAAACACCATATATTTT. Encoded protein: CASSFKPISGNTIYF.

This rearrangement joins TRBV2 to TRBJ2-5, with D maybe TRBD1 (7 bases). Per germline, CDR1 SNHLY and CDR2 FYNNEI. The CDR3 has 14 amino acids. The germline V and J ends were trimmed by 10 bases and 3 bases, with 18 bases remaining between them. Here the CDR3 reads CAINFRGAKETQYF. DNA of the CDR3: TGTGCCATTAATTTCAGGGGGGCCAAAGAGACCCAGTACTTC.

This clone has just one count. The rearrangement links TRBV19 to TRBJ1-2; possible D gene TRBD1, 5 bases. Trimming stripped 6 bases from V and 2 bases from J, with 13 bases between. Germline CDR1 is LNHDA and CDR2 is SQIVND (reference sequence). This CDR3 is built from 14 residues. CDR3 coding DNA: TGTGCCAGTAGGAGACGGGAGGGGAACTATGGCTACACCTTC. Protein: CASRRREGNYGYTF.

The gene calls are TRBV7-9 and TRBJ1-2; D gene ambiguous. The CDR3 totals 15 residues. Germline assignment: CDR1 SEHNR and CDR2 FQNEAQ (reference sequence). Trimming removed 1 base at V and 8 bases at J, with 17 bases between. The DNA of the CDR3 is TGTGCCAGCAGCTTAGTCGCAGGTATCCTCTACGGCTACACCTTC. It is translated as CASSLVAGILYGYTF.

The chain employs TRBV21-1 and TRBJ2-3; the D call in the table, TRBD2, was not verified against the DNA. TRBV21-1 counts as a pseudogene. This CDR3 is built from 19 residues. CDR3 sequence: CASSKALAGGPGVQDTQYF. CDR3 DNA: TGTGCCAGCAGCAAAGCACTAGCGGGGGGGCCAGGGGTTCAAGATACGCAGTATTTT.

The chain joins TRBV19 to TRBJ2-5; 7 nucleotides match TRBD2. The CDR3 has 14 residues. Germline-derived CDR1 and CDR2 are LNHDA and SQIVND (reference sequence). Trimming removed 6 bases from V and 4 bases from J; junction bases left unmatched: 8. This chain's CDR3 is CASRATGGGETQYF. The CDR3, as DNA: TGTGCCAGTAGGGCCACTGGCGGGGGAGAGACCCAGTACTTC.

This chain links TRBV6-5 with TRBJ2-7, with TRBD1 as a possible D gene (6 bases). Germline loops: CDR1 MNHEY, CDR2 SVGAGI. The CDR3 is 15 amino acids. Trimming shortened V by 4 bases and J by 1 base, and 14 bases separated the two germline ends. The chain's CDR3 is CASSFGQLSSYEQYF. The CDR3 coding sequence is TGTGCCAGCAGTTTTGGACAGTTGAGTTCCTACGAGCAGTACTTC.

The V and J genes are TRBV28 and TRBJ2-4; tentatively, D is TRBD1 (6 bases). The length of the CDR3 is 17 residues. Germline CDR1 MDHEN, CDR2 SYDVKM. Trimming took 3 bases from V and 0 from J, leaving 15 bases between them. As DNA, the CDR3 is TGTGCCAGCAGTTTCCCCTCAGGGGCGCTAGCCAAAAACATTCAGTACTTC. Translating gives CASSFPSGALAKNIQYF.

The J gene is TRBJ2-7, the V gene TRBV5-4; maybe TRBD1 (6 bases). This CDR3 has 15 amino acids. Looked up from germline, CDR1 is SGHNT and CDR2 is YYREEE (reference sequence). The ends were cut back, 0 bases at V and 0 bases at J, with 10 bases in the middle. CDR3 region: CASSLDRATSYEQYF. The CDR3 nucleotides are TGTGCCAGCAGCTTGGACAGGGCAACCTCCTACGAGCAGTACTTC.

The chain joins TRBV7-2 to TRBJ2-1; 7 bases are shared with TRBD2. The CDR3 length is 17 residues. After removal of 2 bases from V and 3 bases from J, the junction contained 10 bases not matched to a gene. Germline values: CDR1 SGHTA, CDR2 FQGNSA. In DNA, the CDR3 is TGTGCCAGCAGCTTACGAGGCCTAGCGGTTTTCTACAATGAGCAGTTCTTC. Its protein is CASSLRGLAVFYNEQFF.

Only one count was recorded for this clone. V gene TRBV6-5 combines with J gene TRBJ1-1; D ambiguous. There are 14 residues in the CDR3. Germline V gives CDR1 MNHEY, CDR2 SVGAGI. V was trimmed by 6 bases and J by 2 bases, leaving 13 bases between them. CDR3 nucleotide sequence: TGTGCCAGCAGAACCGGGTCTCCAAACACTGAAGCTTTCTTT. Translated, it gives CASRTGSPNTEAFF.

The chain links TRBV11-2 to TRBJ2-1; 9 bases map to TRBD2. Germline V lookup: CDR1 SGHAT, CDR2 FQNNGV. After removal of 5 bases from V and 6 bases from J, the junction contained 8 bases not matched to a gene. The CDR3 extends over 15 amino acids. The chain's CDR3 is CASSRGTSSSNEQFF. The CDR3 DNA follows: TGTGCCAGCAGCCGCGGGACTAGCAGCAGCAATGAGCAGTTCTTC.

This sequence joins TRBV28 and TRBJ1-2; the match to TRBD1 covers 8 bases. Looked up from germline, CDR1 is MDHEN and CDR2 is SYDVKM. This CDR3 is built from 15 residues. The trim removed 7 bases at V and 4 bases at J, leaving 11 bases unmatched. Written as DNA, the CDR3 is TGTGCCAGCACTTTCCGCCATACAGGGGGCTATGGCTACACCTTC. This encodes CASTFRHTGGYGYTF.

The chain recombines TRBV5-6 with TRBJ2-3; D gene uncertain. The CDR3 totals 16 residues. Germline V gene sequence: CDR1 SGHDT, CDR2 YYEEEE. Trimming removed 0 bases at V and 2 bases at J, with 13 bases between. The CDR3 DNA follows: TGTGCCAGCAGCTTGGGTGTGACACCCGCCACAGATACGCAGTATTTT. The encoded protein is CASSLGVTPATDTQYF.

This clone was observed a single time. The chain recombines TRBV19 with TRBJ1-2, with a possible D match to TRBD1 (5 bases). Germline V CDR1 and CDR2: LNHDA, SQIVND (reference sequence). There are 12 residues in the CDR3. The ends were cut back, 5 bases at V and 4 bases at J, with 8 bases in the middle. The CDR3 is CASSAGVYGYTF. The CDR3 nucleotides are TGTGCCAGTAGTGCGGGGGTCTATGGCTACACCTTC.

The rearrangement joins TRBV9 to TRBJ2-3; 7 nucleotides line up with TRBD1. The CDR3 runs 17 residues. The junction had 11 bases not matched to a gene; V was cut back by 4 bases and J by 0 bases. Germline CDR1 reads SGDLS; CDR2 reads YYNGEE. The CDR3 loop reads CASSNQGGGASTDTQYF. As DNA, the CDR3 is TGTGCCAGCAGCAACCAAGGGGGCGGTGCTAGCACAGATACGCAGTATTTT.

The DNA for the CDR3 is TGCGCCAGCAGCCAAGGGGCCCAAAGTGGCTACACCTTC. It specifies CASSQGAQSGYTF. V usage is TRBV4-1 and J usage is TRBJ1-2; no reliable D call. Trimming removed 1 base from V and 7 bases from J, with 10 bases in between. The CDR3 loop spans 13 amino acids. Germline CDR1 is MGHRA and CDR2 is YSYEKL.

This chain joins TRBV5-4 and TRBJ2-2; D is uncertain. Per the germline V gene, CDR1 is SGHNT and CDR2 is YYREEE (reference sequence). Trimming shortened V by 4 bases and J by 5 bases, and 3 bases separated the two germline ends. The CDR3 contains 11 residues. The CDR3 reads CASSRTGELFF. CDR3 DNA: TGTGCCAGCAGCCGGACCGGGGAGCTGTTTTTT.

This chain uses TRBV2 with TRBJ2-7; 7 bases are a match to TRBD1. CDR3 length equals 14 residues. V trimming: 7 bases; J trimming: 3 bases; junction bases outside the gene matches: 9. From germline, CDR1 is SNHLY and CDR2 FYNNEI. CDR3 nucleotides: TGTGCCAGCAACCCCCGACAGGGAAGCTACGAGCAGTACTTC. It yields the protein CASNPRQGSYEQYF.

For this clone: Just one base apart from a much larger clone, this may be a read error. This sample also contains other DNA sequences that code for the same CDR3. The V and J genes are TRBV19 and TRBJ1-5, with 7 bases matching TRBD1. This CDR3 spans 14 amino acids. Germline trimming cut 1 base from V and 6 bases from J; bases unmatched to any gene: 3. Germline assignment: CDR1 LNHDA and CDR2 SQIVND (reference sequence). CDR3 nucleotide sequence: TGTGCCAGTAGTATAGGACAGGGAGCTCAGCCCCAGCATTTT. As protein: CASSIGQGAQPQHF.

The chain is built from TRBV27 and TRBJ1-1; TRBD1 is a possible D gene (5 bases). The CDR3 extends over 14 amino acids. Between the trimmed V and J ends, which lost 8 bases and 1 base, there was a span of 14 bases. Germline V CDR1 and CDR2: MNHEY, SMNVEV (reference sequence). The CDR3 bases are TGTGCCAGCCGCCTTGGGCAGGGGAACACTGAAGCTTTCTTT. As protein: CASRLGQGNTEAFF.

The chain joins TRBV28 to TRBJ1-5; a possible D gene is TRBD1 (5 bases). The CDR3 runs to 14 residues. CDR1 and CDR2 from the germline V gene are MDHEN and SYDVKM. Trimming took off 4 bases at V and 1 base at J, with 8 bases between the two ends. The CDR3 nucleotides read TGTGCCAGCAGTTCCGGGGGGAGCAATCAGCCCCAGCATTTT. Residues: CASSSGGSNQPQHF.

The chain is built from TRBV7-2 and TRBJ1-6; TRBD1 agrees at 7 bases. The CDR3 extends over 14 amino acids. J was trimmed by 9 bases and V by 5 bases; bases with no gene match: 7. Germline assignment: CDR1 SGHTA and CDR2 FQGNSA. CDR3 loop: CASSPDRAPSPLHF. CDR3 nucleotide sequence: TGTGCCAGCAGCCCTGACAGGGCGCCTTCACCCCTCCACTTT.

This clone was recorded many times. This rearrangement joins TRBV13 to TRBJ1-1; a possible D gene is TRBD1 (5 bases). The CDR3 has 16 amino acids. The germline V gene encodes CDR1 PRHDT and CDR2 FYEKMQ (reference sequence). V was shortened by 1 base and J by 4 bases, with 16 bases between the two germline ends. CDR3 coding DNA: TGTGCCAGCAGCTTAGACTTAGGGGCGCAAGGCACTGAAGCTTTCTTT. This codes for CASSLDLGAQGTEAFF.

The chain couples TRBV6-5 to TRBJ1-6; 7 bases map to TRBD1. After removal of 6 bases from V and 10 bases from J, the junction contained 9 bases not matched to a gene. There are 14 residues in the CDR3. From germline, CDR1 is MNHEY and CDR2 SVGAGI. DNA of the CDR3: TGTGCCAGCAGCCTCGGAGGGGGCTGGTCACCCCTCCACTTT. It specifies CASSLGGGWSPLHF.

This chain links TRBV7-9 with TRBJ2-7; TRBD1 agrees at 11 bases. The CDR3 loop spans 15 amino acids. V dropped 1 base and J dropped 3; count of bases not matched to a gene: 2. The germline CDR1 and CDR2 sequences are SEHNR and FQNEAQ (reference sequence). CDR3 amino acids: CASSLVGTGGYEQYF. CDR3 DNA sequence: TGTGCCAGCAGCTTAGTTGGGACAGGGGGCTACGAGCAGTACTTC.

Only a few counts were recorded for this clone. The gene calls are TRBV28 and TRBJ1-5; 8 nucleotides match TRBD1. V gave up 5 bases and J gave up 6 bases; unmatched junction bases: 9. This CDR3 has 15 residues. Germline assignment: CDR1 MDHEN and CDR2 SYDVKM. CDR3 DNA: TGTGCCAGCAGTCCACAGGGGGTGCAGGGTCAGCCCCAGCATTTT. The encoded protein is CASSPQGVQGQPQHF.

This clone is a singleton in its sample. The CDR3 DNA follows: TGTGCCAGCAGTTTCATAGGAGGCGAGCAGTACTTC. It yields the protein CASSFIGGEQYF. The V and J genes are TRBV27 and TRBJ2-7; a possible D gene is TRBD2 (5 bases). The V end lost 3 bases, the J end lost 6 bases, and 9 bases lay between the germline ends. The CDR3 spans 12 residues. Germline CDR1 is MNHEY and CDR2 is SMNVEV (reference sequence).